This T cell receptor (beta chain) was recorded in a study of control samples from healthy donors and cancer patients. Sequenced by immunoSEQ multiplex PCR; TCRdb stores in-frame clones only, minus some. This repertoire shows about 89,000 clones, around 86% found once; its top ten account for around 21%. Germline lookup yields CDR1 SGHNT and CDR2 YYREEE (reference sequence). The CDR3 contains 17 residues. V shed 2 bases, J shed 0 bases, and the junction held 7 bases outside the gene matches. The clonotype originates from a young man in good health. The V gene is TRBV5-4, the J gene TRBJ2-3; 9 bases fit TRBD1. Specimen: blood. The CDR3 loop reads CASSLLTGGASTDTQYF. In nucleotides, the CDR3 is TGTGCCAGCAGCTTATTAACAGGGGGCGCTAGCACAGATACGCAGTATTTT.